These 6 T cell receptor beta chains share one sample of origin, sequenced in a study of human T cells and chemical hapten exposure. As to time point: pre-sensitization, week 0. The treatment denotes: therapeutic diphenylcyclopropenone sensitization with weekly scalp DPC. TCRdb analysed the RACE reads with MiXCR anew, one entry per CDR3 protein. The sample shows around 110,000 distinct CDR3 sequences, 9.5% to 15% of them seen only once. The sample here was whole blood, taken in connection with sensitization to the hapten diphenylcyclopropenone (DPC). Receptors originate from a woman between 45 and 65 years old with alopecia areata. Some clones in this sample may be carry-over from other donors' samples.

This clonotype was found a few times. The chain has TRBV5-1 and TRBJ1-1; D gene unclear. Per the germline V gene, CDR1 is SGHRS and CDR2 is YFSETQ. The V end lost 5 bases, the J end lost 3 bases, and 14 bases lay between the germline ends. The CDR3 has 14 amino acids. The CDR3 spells CASRRAKEDTEAFF. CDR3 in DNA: TGCGCCAGCAGACGGGCCAAGGAGGACACTGAAGCTTTCTTT.

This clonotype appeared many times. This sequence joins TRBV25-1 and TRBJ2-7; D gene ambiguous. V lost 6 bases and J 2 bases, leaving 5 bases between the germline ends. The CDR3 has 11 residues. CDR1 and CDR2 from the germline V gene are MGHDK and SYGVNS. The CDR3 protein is CASSHTYEQYF. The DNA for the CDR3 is TGTGCCAGCAGCCATACCTACGAGCAGTACTTC.

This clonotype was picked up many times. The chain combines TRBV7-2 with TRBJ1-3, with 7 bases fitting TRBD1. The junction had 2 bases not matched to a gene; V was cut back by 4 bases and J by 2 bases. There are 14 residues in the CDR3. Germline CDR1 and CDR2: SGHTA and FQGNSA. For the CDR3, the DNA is TGTGCCAGCAGCTCCAGGGGGGCTGGAAACACCATATATTTT. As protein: CASSSRGAGNTIYF.

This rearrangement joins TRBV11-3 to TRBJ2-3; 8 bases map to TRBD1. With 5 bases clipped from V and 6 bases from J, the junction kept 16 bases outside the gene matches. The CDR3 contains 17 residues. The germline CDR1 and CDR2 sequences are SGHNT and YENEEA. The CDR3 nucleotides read TGTGCCAGCAGCCCAGGGACAGGCCGGCGAGGGATGGATACGCAGTATTTT. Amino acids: CASSPGTGRRGMDTQYF.

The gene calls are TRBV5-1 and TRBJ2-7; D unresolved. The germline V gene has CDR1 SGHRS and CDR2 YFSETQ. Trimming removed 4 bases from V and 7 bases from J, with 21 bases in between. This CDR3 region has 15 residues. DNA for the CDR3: TGCGCCAGCAGCCCACAAACGGGTCAAAAAGTGGAGCAGTACTTC. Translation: CASSPQTGQKVEQYF.

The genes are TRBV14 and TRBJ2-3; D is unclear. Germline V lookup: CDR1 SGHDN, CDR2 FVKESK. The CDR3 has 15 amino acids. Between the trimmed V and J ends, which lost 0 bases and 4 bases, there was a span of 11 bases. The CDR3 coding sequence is TGTGCCAGCAGCCAAGATATGGTAAGGGCAGATACGCAGTATTTT. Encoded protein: CASSQDMVRADTQYF.